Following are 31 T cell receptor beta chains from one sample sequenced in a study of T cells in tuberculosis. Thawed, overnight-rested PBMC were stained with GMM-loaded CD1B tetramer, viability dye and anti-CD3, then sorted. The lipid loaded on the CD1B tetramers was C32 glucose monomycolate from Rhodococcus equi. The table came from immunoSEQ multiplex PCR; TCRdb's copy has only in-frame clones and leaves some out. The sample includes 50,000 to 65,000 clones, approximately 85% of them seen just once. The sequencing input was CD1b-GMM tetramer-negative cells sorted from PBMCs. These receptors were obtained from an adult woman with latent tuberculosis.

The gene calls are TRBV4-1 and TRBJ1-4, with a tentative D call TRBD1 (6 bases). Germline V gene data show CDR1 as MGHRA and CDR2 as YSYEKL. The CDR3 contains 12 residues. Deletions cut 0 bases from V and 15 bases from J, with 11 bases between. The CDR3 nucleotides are TGCGCCAGCAGCCAAGATGTCGGACAGATGTTTTTT. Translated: CASSQDVGQMFF.

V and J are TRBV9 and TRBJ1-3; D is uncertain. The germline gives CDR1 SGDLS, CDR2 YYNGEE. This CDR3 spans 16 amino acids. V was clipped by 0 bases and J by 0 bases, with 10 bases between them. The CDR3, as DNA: TGTGCCAGCAGCGTAGAAGCTAGCAGCTCTGGAAACACCATATATTTT. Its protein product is CASSVEASSSGNTIYF.

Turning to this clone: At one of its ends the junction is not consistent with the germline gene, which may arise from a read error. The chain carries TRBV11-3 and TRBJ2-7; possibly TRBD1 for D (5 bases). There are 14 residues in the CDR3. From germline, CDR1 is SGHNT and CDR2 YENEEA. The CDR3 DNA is TGTGCCAGCAACTTAGACAGTCTAGACTACGAGCAGTACTTC. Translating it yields CASNLDSLDYEQYF.

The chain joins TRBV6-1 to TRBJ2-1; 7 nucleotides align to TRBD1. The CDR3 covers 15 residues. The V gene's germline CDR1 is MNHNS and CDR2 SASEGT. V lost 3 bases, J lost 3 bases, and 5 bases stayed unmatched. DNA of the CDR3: TGTGCCAGCAGTGACAGGGGGAATAGCTACAATGAGCAGTTCTTC. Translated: CASSDRGNSYNEQFF.

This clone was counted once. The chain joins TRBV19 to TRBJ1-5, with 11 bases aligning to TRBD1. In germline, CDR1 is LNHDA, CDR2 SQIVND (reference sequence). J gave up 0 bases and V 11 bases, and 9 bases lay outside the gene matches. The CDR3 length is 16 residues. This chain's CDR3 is CAADRGQVYSNQPQHF. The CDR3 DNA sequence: TGTGCCGCGGACAGGGGGCAGGTTTATAGCAATCAGCCCCAGCATTTT. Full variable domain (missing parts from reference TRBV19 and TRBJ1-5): DGGITQSPKYLFRKEGQNVTLSCEQNLNHDAMYWYRQDPGQGLRLIYYSQIVNDFQKGDIAEGYSVSREKKESFPLTVTSAQKNPTAFYLCAADRGQVYSNQPQHFGDGTRLSIL.

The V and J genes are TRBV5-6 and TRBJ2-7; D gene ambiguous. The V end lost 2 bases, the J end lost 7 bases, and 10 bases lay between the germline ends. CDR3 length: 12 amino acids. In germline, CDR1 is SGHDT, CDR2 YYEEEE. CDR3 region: CASSFLVGEQYF. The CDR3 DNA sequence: TGTGCCAGCAGCTTTCTCGTCGGGGAGCAGTACTTC.

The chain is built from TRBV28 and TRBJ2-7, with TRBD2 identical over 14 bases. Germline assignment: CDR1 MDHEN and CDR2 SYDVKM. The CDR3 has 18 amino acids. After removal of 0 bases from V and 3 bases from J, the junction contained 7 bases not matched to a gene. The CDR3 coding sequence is TGTGCCAGCAGTTTATGGATGGGACTAGCGGGAGAAAGCTACGAGCAGTACTTC. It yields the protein CASSLWMGLAGESYEQYF.

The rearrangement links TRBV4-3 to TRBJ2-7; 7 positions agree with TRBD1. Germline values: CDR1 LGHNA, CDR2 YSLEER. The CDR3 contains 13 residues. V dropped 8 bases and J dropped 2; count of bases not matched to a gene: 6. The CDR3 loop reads CASSTGVTYEQYF. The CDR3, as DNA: TGCGCCAGCTCTACAGGGGTCACCTACGAGCAGTACTTC.

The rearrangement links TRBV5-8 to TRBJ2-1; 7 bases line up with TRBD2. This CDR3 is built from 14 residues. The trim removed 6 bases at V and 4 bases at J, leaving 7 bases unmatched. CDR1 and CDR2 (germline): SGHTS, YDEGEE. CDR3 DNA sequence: TGTGCCAGCACCCACACCGGGGGGTACAATGAGCAGTTCTTC. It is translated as CASTHTGGYNEQFF.

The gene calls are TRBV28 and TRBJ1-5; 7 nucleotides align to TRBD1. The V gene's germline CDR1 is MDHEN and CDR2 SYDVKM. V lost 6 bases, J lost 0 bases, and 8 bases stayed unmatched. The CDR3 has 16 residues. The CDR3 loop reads CASRATGTYSNQPQHF. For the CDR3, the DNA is TGTGCCAGCAGGGCGACAGGGACGTATAGCAATCAGCCCCAGCATTTT. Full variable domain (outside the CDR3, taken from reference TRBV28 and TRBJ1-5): DVKVTQSSRYLVKRTGEKVFLECVQDMDHENMFWYRQDPGLGLRLIYFSYDVKMKEKGDIPEGYSVSREKKERFSLILESASTNQTSMYLCASRATGTYSNQPQHFGDGTRLSIL.

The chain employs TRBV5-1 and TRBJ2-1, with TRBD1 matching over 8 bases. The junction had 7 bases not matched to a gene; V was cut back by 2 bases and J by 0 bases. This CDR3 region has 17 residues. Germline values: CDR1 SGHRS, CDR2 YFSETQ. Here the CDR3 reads CASSFGLGQVSYNEQFF. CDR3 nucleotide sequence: TGCGCCAGCAGCTTCGGTTTGGGACAGGTCTCCTACAATGAGCAGTTCTTC.

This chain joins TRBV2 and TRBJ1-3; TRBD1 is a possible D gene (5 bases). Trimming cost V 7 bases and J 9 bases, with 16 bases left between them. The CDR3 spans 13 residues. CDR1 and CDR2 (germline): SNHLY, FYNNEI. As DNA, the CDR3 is TGTGCCAGCACTGAGACAGCTAGCGGCACCATATATTTT. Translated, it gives CASTETASGTIYF.

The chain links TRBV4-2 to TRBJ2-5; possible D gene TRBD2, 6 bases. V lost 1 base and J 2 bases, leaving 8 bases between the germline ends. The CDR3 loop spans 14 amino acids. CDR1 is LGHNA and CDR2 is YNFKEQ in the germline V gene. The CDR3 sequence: CASSQGDSQETQYF. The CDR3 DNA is TGTGCCAGCAGCCAAGGGGACTCACAAGAGACCCAGTACTTC.

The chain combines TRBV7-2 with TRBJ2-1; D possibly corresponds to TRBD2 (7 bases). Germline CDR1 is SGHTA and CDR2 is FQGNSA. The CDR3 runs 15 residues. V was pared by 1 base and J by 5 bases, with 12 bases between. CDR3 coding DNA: TGTGCCAGCAGCTTAGTAGGGGGGGCCAACAATGAGCAGTTCTTC. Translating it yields CASSLVGGANNEQFF.

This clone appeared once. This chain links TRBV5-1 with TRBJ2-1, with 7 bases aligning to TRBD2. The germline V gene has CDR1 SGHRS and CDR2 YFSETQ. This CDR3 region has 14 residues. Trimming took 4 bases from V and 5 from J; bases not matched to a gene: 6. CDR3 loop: CASSPGTTNNEQFF. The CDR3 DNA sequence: TGCGCCAGCAGCCCCGGGACTACCAACAATGAGCAGTTCTTC. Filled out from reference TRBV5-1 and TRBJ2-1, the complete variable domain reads KAGVTQTPRYLIKTRGQQVTLSCSPISGHRSVSWYQQTPGQGLQFLFEYFSETQRNKGNFPGRFSGRQFSNSRSEMNVSTLELGDSALYLCASSPGTTNNEQFFGPGTRLTVL.

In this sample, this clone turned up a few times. The DNA for the CDR3 is TGTGCCAGTAGTATAAGACAGTCGGGCGGAAACACCATATATTTT. Translating it yields CASSIRQSGGNTIYF. V is TRBV19 and J is TRBJ1-3, with a weak D call TRBD1 (5 bases). V lost 2 bases and J lost 4, with 12 bases in between. The CDR3 has 15 residues. Germline V gene data show CDR1 as LNHDA and CDR2 as SQIVND (reference sequence).

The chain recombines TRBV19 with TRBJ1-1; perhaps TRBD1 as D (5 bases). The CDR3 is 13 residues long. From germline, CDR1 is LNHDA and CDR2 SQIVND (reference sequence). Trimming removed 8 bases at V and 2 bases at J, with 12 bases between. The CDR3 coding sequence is TGTGCCAGTCTCCCCCAGGGAAACACTGAAGCTTTCTTT. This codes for CASLPQGNTEAFF.

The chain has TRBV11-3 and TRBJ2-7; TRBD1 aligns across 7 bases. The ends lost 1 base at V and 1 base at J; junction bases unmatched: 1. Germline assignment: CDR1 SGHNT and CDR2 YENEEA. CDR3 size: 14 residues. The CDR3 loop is CASSLAGGSYEQYF. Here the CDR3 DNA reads TGTGCCAGCAGCTTAGCAGGGGGATCCTACGAGCAGTACTTC.

CDR3 sequence: CASSFTGEDRQPQHF. DNA for the CDR3: TGCGCCAGCAGCTTCACAGGGGAGGATAGACAGCCCCAGCATTTT. V usage is TRBV5-1 and J usage is TRBJ1-5, with TRBD1 matching 7 bases. Trimming took 2 bases from V and 7 from J; bases not matched to a gene: 9. The germline CDR1 and CDR2 sequences are SGHRS and YFSETQ. CDR3 length: 15 amino acids.

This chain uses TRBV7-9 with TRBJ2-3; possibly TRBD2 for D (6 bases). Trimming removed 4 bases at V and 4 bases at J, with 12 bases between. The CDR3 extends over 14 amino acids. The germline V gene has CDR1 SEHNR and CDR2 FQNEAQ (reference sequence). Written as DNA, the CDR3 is TGTGCCAGCAGCTCGGACTATTCCTCAGATACGCAGTATTTT. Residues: CASSSDYSSDTQYF.

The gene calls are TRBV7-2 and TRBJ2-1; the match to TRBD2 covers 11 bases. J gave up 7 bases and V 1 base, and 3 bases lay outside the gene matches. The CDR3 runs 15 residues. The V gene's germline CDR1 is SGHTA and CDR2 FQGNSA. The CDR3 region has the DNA TGTGCCAGCAGCTTAGGGGGACTAGCGGTTAATGAGCAGTTCTTC. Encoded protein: CASSLGGLAVNEQFF.

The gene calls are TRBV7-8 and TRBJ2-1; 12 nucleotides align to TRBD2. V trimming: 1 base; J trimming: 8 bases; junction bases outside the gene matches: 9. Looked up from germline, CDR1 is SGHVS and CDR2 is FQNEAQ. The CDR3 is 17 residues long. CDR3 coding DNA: TGTGCCAGCAGCTTAGGGGCTAGCGGGAGGGCCTTTTATGAGCAGTTCTTC. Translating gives CASSLGASGRAFYEQFF.

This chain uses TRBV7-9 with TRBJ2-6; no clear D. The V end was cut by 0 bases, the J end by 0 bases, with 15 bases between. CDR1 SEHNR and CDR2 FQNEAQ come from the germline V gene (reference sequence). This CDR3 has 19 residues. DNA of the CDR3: TGTGCCAGCAGCTTAGCGCCTGGCAATGCTGGCTCTGGGGCCAACGTCCTGACTTTC. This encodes CASSLAPGNAGSGANVLTF.

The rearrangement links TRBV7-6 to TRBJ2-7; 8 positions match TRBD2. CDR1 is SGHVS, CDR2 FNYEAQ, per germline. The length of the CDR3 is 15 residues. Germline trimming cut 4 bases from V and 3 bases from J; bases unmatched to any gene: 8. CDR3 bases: TGTGCCAGCAGCTCGGGGGGGACACCTGTCTACGAGCAGTACTTC. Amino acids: CASSSGGTPVYEQYF.

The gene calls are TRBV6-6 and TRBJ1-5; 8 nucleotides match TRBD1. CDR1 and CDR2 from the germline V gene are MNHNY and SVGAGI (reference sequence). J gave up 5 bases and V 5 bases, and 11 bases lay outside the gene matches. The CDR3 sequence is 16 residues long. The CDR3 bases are TGTGCCAGCAGTATGGTCGGACAGGGAGGTTATCAGCCCCAGCATTTT. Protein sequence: CASSMVGQGGYQPQHF.

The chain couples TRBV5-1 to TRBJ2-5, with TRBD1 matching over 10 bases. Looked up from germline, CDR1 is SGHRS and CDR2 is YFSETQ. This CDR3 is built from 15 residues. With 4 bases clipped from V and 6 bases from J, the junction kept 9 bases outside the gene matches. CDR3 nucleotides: TGCGCCAGCAGCACCGCGGGGGACAGGGGAAAGACCCAGTACTTC. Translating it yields CASSTAGDRGKTQYF. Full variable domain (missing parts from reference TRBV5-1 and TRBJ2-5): KAGVTQTPRYLIKTRGQQVTLSCSPISGHRSVSWYQQTPGQGLQFLFEYFSETQRNKGNFPGRFSGRQFSNSRSEMNVSTLELGDSALYLCASSTAGDRGKTQYFGPGTRLLVL.

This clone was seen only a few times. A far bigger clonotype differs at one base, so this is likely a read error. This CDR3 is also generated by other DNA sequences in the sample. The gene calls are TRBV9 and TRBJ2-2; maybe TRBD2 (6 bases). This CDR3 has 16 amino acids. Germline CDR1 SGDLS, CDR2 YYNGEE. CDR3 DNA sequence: TGTGCTAGCAGCGTAGACCCAGGGACTTTCACCGGGGAGCTGTTTTTT. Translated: CASSVDPGTFTGELFF. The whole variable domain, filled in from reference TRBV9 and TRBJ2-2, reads DSGVTQTPKHLITATGQRVTLRCSPRSGDLSVYWYQQSLDQGLQFLIQYYNGEERAKGNILERFSAQQFPDLHSELNLSSLELGDSALYFCASSVDPGTFTGELFFGEGSRLTVL.

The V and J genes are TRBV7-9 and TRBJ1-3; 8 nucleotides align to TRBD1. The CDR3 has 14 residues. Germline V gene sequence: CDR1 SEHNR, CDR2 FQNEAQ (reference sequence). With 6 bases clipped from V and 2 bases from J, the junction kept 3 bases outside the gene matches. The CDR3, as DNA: TGTGCCAGCAGGATGGACAGGGCTGGAAACACCATATATTTT. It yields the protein CASRMDRAGNTIYF.

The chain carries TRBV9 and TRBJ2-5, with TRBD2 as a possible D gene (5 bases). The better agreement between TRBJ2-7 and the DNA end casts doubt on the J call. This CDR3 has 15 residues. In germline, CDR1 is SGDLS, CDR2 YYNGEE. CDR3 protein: CASSVGGSGSYEQYF. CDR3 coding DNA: TGTGCCAGCAGCGTAGGTGGGAGTGGGTCCTACGAGCAGTACTTC.

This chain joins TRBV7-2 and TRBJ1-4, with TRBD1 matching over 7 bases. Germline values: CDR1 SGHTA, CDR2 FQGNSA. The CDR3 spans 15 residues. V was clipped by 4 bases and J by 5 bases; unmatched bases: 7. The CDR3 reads CASSSRTGQNEKLFF. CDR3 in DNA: TGTGCCAGCAGCTCCCGGACAGGCCAAAATGAAAAACTGTTTTTT. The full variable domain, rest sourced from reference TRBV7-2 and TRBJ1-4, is GAGVSQSPSNKVTEKGKDVELRCDPISGHTALYWYRQSLGQGLEFLIYFQGNSAPDKSGLPSDRFSAERTGGSVSTLTIQRTQQEDSAVYLCASSSRTGQNEKLFFGSGTQLSVL.

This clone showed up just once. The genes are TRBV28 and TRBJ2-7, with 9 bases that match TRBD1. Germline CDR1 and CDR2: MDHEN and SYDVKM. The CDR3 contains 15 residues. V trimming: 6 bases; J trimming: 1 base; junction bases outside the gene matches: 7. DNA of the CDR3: TGTGCCAGCAGAAAACAGGGGGCTAATTCCTACGAGCAGTACTTC. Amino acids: CASRKQGANSYEQYF.